The sequence of this T cell receptor (beta chain) was determined in a study of CD4 and CD8 cells across lung adenocarcinoma regions. Samples came from patients with localized non-small cell lung adenocarcinoma. CDR1 and CDR2 from the germline V gene are MNHNS and SASEGT. The CDR3 is 15 amino acids. TCRdb itself ran the PCR reads through MiXCR, one entry per CDR3 protein. Of about 9,600 distinct CDR3 sequences detected, 45% to 60% appear once; the ten largest clones hold approximately 20%. Material: CD4+ T cells from the margin of a lung tumor. This chain links TRBV6-1 with TRBJ2-1; 8 positions agree with TRBD1. Judging by the DNA end, TRBJ2-7 fits better; the J call may be wrong. This TCR was recovered from a male donor with lung adenocarcinoma. The CD4 and CD8 labels of this study may be unreliable. CDR3 bases: TGTGCCAGTACGGGGATGTCAGGGGGCCGCCTCGAGCAGTACTTC. Protein product: CASTGMSGGRLEQYF.